Listed here is a single T cell receptor (beta chain). Alongside a J-beta primer mix, a sample-barcoded 5' primer served in a second PCR lasting about 7 to 12 cycles. Every sample returned 2.5 million or more CDR3-containing paired-end reads. TCRdb reprocessed the 5' RACE reads via MiXCR and lists one record per CDR3 protein. This sample has approximately 800,000 distinct CDR3 sequences, with 35% to 40% found just once. The germline gives CDR1 SEHNR, CDR2 FQNEAQ (reference sequence). The V and J ends lost 5 bases and 3 bases, in that order; junction bases with no gene match: 4. This CDR3 has 14 residues. The source of the sample is a study of blood T cells in healthy people across ages.

The sample consisted of blood. V usage is TRBV7-9 and J usage is TRBJ2-5, with 9 nucleotides matching TRBD2. This receptor was identified in a man aged 18-30 years in good health. The CDR3 here is CASSGLAGEETQYF. Written as DNA, the CDR3 is TGTGCCAGCAGCGGGTTAGCGGGGGAAGAGACCCAGTACTTC.